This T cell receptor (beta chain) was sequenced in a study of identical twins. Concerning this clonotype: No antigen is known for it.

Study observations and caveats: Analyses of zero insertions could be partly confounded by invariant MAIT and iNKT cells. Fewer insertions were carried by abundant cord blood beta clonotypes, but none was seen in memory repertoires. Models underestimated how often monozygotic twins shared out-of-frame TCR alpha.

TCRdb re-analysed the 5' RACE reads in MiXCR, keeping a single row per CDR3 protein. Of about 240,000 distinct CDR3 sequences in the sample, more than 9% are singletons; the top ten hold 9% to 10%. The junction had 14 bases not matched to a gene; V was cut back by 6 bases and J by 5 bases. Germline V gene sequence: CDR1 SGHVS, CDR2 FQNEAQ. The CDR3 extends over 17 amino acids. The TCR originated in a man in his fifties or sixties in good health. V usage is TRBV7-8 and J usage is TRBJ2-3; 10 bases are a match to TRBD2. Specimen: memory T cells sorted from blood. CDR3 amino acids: CASSRRWTSGAGDTQYF. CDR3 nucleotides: TGTGCCAGCAGTCGTCGGTGGACTAGCGGTGCAGGAGATACGCAGTATTTT.